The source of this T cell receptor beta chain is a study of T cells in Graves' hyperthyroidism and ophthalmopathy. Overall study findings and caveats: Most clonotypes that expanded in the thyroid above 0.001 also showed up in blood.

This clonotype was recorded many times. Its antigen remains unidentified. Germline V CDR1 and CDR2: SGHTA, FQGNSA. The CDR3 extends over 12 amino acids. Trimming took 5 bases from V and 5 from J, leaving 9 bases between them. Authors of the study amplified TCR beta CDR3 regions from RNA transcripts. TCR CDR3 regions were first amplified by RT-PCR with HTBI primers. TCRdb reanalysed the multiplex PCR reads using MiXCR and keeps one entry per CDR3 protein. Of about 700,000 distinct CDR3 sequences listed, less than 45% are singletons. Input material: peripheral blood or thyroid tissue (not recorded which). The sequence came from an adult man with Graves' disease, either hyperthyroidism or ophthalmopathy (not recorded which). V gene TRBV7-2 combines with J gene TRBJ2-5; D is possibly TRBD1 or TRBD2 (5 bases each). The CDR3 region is CASSAGTETQYF. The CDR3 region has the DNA TGTGCCAGCAGCGCCGGGACGGAGACCCAGTACTTC.